This T cell receptor (beta chain) was profiled in a study of blood T cell repertoires in COVID-19. Profiled with immunoSEQ multiplex PCR; TCRdb holds only in-frame clones, not every one. The data show over 250,000 clones, 70% to 90% seen once. This CDR3 is built from 17 residues. CDR1 is LGHDT and CDR2 is YNNKEL in the germline V gene (reference sequence). After removal of 0 bases from V and 3 bases from J, the junction contained 5 bases not matched to a gene. The clonotype originates from a woman between 65 and 79 years old with acute or convalescent COVID-19. Sample: peripheral blood. This chain connects TRBV3-1 (or the pseudogene TRBV3-2) to TRBJ2-1; 10 positions agree with TRBD2. In DNA, the CDR3 is TGTGCCAGCAGCCAAGAGGTTCGGACTAGCGGCTACAATGAGCAGTTCTTC. This sequence encodes CASSQEVRTSGYNEQFF.